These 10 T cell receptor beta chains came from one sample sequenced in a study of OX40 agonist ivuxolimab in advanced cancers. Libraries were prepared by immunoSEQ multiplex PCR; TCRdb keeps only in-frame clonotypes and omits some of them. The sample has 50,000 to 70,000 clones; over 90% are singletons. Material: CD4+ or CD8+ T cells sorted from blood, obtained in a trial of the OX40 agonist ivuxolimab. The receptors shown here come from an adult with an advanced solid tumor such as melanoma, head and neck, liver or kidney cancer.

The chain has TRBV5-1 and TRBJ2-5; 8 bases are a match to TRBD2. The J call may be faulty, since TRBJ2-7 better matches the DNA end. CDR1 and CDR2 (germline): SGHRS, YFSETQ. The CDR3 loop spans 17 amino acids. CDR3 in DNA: TGCGCCAGCAGCTTGGCCGTTGGAGTAGCGGGGTCCTACGAGCAGTACTTC. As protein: CASSLAVGVAGSYEQYF.

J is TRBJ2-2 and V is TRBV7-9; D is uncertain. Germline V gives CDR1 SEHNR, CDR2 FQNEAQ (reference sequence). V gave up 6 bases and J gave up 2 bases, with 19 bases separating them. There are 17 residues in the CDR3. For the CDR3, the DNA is TGTGCCAGCAGTTCCCCCGGCGTGGAAGTTAACACCGGGGAGCTGTTTTTT. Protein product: CASSSPGVEVNTGELFF. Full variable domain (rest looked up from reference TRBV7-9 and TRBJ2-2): DTGVSQNPRHKITKRGQNVTFRCDPISEHNRLYWYRQTLGQGPEFLTYFQNEAQLEKSRLLSDRFSAERPKGSFSTLEIQRTEQGDSAMYLCASSSPGVEVNTGELFFGEGSRLTVL.

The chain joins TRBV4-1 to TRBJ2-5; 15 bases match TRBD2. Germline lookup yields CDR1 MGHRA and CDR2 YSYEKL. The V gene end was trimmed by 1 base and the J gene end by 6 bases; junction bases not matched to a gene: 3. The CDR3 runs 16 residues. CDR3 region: CASSQVGTSGRQTQYF. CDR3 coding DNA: TGCGCCAGCAGCCAAGTGGGGACTAGCGGGAGGCAGACCCAGTACTTC.

CDR3 in amino acids: CASSPILRKYEQYF. Written as DNA, the CDR3 is TGTGCCAGCAGCCCGATTTTAAGGAAGTACGAGCAGTACTTC. The chain combines TRBV13 with TRBJ2-7, with D hard to call. Germline V gene sequence: CDR1 PRHDT, CDR2 FYEKMQ (reference sequence). The length of the CDR3 is 14 residues. V lost 5 bases, J lost 4 bases, and 15 bases lay in between.

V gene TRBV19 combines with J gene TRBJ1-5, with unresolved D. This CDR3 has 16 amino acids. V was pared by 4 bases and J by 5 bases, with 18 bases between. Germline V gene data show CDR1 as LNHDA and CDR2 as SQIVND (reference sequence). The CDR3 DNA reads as TGTGCCAGTAGTACCCAAGGCAGGCAGCTCGATCAGCCCCAGCATTTT. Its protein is CASSTQGRQLDQPQHF.

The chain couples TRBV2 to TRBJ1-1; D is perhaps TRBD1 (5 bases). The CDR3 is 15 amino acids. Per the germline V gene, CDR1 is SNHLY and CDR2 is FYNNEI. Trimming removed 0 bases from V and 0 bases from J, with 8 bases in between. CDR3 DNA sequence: TGTGCCAGCAGTGAAGCGCAGGGTATGAACACTGAAGCTTTCTTT. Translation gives CASSEAQGMNTEAFF.

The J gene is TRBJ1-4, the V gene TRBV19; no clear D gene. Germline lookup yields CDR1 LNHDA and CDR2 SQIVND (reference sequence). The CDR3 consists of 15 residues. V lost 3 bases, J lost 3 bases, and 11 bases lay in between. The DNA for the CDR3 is TGTGCCAGTAGTATCACAGCCTATCCTAATGAAAAACTGTTTTTT. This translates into CASSITAYPNEKLFF.

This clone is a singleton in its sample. The CDR3 here is CASRGNGDRRGDEKLFF. CDR3 DNA: TGTGCCAGCAGGGGGAATGGGGACAGACGAGGAGATGAAAAACTGTTTTTT. The chain combines TRBV7-9 with TRBJ1-4; 7 bases match TRBD1. J was trimmed by 6 bases and V by 6 bases; bases with no gene match: 16. This CDR3 region has 17 residues. Germline CDR1 and CDR2: SEHNR and FQNEAQ (reference sequence).

CDR3 coding DNA: TGCGCCAGCAGCCAAACTAGCGGGAGTTTCAATGAGCAGTTCTTC. Protein: CASSQTSGSFNEQFF. The gene calls are TRBV4-3 and TRBJ2-1, with 11 bases identical to TRBD2. V was pared by 2 bases and J by 6 bases, with 3 bases of the junction left unmatched. In germline, CDR1 is LGHNA, CDR2 YSLEER. CDR3 length: 15 amino acids.

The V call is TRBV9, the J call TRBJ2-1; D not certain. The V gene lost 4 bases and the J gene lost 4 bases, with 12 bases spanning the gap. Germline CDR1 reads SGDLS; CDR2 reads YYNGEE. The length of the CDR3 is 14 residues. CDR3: CASSTHDTYNEQFF. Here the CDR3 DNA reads TGTGCCAGCAGCACCCATGACACATACAATGAGCAGTTCTTC.